This paragraph covers one TCR beta chain sequence. Once extracted for a subset, genomic DNA was divided evenly among several immunoSEQ plates. Assay used: immunoSEQ multiplex PCR; TCRdb lists only in-frame clones, some missing. The sample carries hundreds of thousands of clones, approximately 96% recorded once. Naive CD8 cells lacked CD45RO, underwent positive selection for CCR7 and left out terminally differentiated effector memory CD45RA+ cells. The data originate from a study of shared clonotypes between healthy human individuals. About the research overall: Each donor had three CD4 naive, three CD4 memory, two CD8 naive and one CD8 memory plate.

The material sequenced was naive CD8+ T cells sorted from blood. This receptor was obtained from a woman aged 25 to 39 in good health.

The CDR3 region is CASSTRTGTDTQYF. CDR3 nucleotides: TGTGCCAGCAGCACCCGGACTGGCACAGATACGCAGTATTTT. The chain carries TRBV6-5 and TRBJ2-3; D is perhaps TRBD2 (5 bases). Trimming left V 6 bases short and J 1 base short, with 11 bases between. The CDR3 consists of 14 residues. The germline V gene has CDR1 MNHEY and CDR2 SVGAGI.